This T cell receptor (beta chain) was observed in a study of blood T cells in healthy people across ages. Study observations and caveats: Calculation of diversity from one million T cells yielded estimates considered to be underestimates.

Trimming shortened V by 6 bases and J by 1 base, and 23 bases separated the two germline ends. This CDR3 is 18 amino acids long. Germline V lookup: CDR1 MDHEN, CDR2 SYDVKM. Researchers isolated at least 6.5 million PBMCs per sample. This clonotype was found once. No antigen is known for it. Combining a sample-barcoded 5' primer with a J-beta primer mix, a second PCR ran for about 7 to 11 cycles. TCRdb recomputed calls from the 5' RACE reads with MiXCR, one row per CDR3 protein. The sample lists approximately 2,000,000 distinct CDR3 sequences; 39% were seen once. The chain links TRBV28 to TRBJ2-3, with D possibly TRBD1 on 6 matching bases. Input material: blood. This clonotype originated in a human donor in good health. The CDR3 DNA follows: TGTGCCAGCAGCTTCCCCCGGGGACACCTGATTCGCACAGATACGCAGTATTTT. It encodes CASSFPRGHLIRTDTQYF. The full variable domain, rest sourced from reference TRBV28 and TRBJ2-3, is DVKVTQSSRYLVKRTGEKVFLECVQDMDHENMFWYRQDPGLGLRLIYFSYDVKMKEKGDIPEGYSVSREKKERFSLILESASTNQTSMYLCASSFPRGHLIRTDTQYFGPGTRLTVL.